This T cell receptor (beta chain) was identified in a study of response to subunit inactivated influenza vaccine. TCRdb redid the calling of the RT-PCR reads with MiXCR, one entry per CDR3 protein. The sample shows 530,000 or so distinct CDR3 sequences, about 25% of them seen only once. The study's findings and limits: A suggestion made by the authors is that each seasonal influenza vaccination recruits few new T cells.

CDR3 length: 14 residues. Deletions cut 4 bases from V and 5 bases from J, with 14 bases between. The germline V gene encodes CDR1 SGHRS and CDR2 YFSETQ. This clonotype was observed a few times. The antigen is not known. The source is a man aged 45-60 years who received an inactivated influenza vaccine. The chain joins TRBV5-1 to TRBJ2-3; the D is unclear. Sample: CD4+ T cells sorted from PBMCs, taken roughly 5 days after vaccination. The CDR3, as DNA: TGCGCCAGCAGCGTTAGGGTAAATGGAGATACGCAGTATTTT. Encoded protein: CASSVRVNGDTQYF. Full variable domain (remainder filled in from reference TRBV5-1 and TRBJ2-3): KAGVTQTPRYLIKTRGQQVTLSCSPISGHRSVSWYQQTPGQGLQFLFEYFSETQRNKGNFPGRFSGRQFSNSRSEMNVSTLELGDSALYLCASSVRVNGDTQYFGPGTRLTVL.